This is a list of T cell receptor beta chains from one sample in a study of cytomegalovirus exposure and HLA in healthy donors. Using immunoSEQ multiplex PCR, the repertoire was profiled, and TCRdb retains in-frame clones only, with some absent. The sample includes 150,000 to 200,000 clones, roughly 84% seen only once; the top ten take about 0.26%. The specimen sequenced was PBMCs. The receptors shown here come from a boy aged 5 to 17 in good health and CMV-seronegative. CDR3s include the opening cysteine and the closing phenylalanine or tryptophan. The order of the fields is D gene, clone size, V gene, J gene, CDR3 protein, CDR3 DNA. A D gene is named only where the DNA matches it firmly. Only part of the rows carry a size: once, few, many, or a class if the clone is expanded.

>NA|NA|TRBV27|TRBJ2-1
CASSLYSNGGNEQFF
TGTGCCAGCAGTTTATATTCGAACGGGGGCAATGAGCAGTTCTTC
>TRBD2|NA|TRBV10-3|TRBJ2-1
CAISESAGNYYNEQFF
TGTGCCATCAGTGAGTCAGCGGGGAATTACTACAATGAGCAGTTCTTC
>NA|NA|TRBV5-1|TRBJ2-7
CASSPFRESYEQYF
TGCGCCAGCAGCCCTTTCAGGGAATCCTACGAGCAGTACTTC
>NA|NA|TRBV28|TRBJ1-5
CASRRGWQSNQPQHF
TGTGCCAGCAGACGGGGGTGGCAGAGCAATCAGCCCCAGCATTTT
>NA|NA|TRBV7-2|TRBJ1-5
CASSDLGAANQPQHF
TGTGCCAGCAGCGATTTGGGGGCTGCCAATCAGCCCCAGCATTTT
>TRBD2|NA|TRBV5-1|TRBJ2-2
CASSSFSGKNTGELFF
TGCGCCAGCAGTTCTTTTAGCGGGAAGAACACCGGGGAGCTGTTTTTT
>TRBD1|NA|TRBV5-1|TRBJ2-7
CASSMTGKGYEQYF
TGCGCCAGCAGCATGACAGGGAAAGGTTACGAGCAGTACTTC
>NA|NA|TRBV2|TRBJ1-2
CATGGQRYTF
TGTGCCACCGGTGGACAACGCTACACCTTC
>TRBD2|NA|TRBV9|TRBJ2-1
CASSLSRASGRASYNEQFF
TGTGCCAGCAGCCTAAGCAGGGCTAGCGGGAGGGCCTCTTACAATGAGCAGTTCTTC
>NA|NA|TRBV7-9|TRBJ1-1
CASSPPTLTHEAFF
TGTGCCAGCAGCCCCCCAACCCTGACACATGAAGCTTTCTTT
>NA|NA|TRBV4-1|TRBJ1-1
CASSKQGGTEAFF
TGCGCCAGCAGCAAACAGGGCGGCACTGAAGCTTTCTTT
>TRBD1|NA|TRBV28|TRBJ1-1
CASSLGGQRNTEAFF
TGTGCCAGCAGTCTAGGGGGACAGAGAAACACTGAAGCTTTCTTT
>TRBD1|NA|TRBV5-1|TRBJ1-1
CASSLGLLTGVDTTEAFF
TGCGCCAGCAGCTTGGGCCTTTTAACAGGGGTTGATACGACTGAAGCTTTCTTT
>NA|NA|TRBV5-1|TRBJ2-4
CASRDLAKNIQYF
TGCGCCAGCAGAGACTTAGCCAAAAACATTCAGTACTTC
>NA|NA|TRBV7-9|TRBJ2-1
CASSWAGRNEQFF
TGTGCCAGCAGCTGGGCAGGGAGGAATGAGCAGTTCTTC
>NA|NA|TRBV2|TRBJ2-7
CASSEEQGSFTHEQYF
TGTGCCAGCAGTGAGGAACAGGGCAGTTTCACCCACGAGCAGTACTTC
>NA|few|TRBV9|TRBJ2-6
CASSPLNQASGANVLTF
TGTGCCAGCAGCCCCCTGAACCAGGCCTCTGGGGCCAACGTCCTGACTTTC
>NA|NA|TRBV11-2|TRBJ2-3
CASSPITSYTQYF
TGTGCCAGCAGCCCTATTACTAGTTATACGCAGTATTTT
>NA|NA|TRBV6-6|TRBJ1-2
CASSYSPGNNYGYTF
TGTGCCAGCAGTTACTCGCCAGGGAATAACTATGGCTACACCTTC
>NA|once|TRBV19|TRBJ1-5
CASSPPQGPWQPQHF
TGTGCCAGTAGTCCCCCACAGGGACCCTGGCAGCCCCAGCATTTT
>TRBD2|NA|TRBV7-9|TRBJ2-3
CSSSVALAGGPGDTQYF
TGTTCCAGCAGCGTGGCTCTAGCGGGAGGGCCCGGTGATACGCAGTATTTT
>NA|NA|TRBV18|TRBJ2-6
CATPAGANVLTF
TGTGCCACCCCAGCTGGGGCCAACGTCCTGACTTTC
>NA|NA|TRBV27|TRBJ1-6
CASSWGRGSPLHF
TGTGCCAGCAGTTGGGGGAGGGGTTCACCCCTCCACTTT
>NA|once|TRBV18|TRBJ2-1
CASSPSLATYNEQFF
TGTGCCAGCTCACCGTCCCTAGCGACTTACAATGAGCAGTTCTTC
>NA|NA|TRBV5-4|TRBJ1-6
CASSFSPINRSPLHF
TGTGCCAGCAGCTTTTCCCCGATCAATAGATCACCCCTCCACTTT
>NA|NA|TRBV18|TRBJ1-4
CASSKQGGTNEKLFF
TGTGCCAGCTCGAAGCAGGGCGGAACTAATGAAAAACTGTTTTTT
>NA|NA|TRBV19|TRBJ1-6
CASREGRNSPLHF
TGTGCCAGTAGGGAAGGGAGAAATTCACCCCTCCACTTT
>NA|NA|TRBV7-9|TRBJ2-1
CASSLASLSYNEQFF
TGTGCCAGCAGCTTAGCATCTCTCTCCTACAATGAGCAGTTCTTC
>NA|once|TRBV6-1|TRBJ1-1
CASSAAGKAFF
TGTGCCAGCAGTGCGGCAGGGAAAGCTTTCTTT
>NA|NA|TRBV4-1|TRBJ1-5
CASSQEAFNQPQHF
TGCGCCAGCAGCCAGGAGGCCTTCAATCAGCCCCAGCATTTT
>NA|NA|TRBV19|TRBJ1-4
CASSIVSVPGRGEKLFF
TGTGCCAGTAGTATAGTTTCAGTCCCCGGTCGGGGTGAAAAACTGTTTTTT
>NA|NA|TRBV27|TRBJ2-7
CASSLGGNSEQYF
TGTGCCAGCAGTTTAGGGGGGAATAGCGAGCAGTACTTC
>TRBD2|NA|TRBV5-1|TRBJ2-2
CASSWGLAGAGELFF
TGCGCCAGCAGCTGGGGACTAGCGGGAGCCGGGGAGCTGTTTTTT
>NA|NA|TRBV5-1|TRBJ2-7
CASSLVPLTYEQYF
TGCGCCAGCAGCTTGGTTCCACTTACCTACGAGCAGTACTTC
>NA|few|TRBV4-3|TRBJ1-1
CASSQDQAGRYTEAFF
TGCGCCAGCAGCCAAGATCAGGCAGGGCGGTACACTGAAGCTTTCTTT
>NA|NA|TRBV2|TRBJ1-1
CASSLFTGRNTEAFF
TGTGCCAGCAGCCTTTTCACAGGGCGGAACACTGAAGCTTTCTTT
>TRBD2|NA|TRBV11-3|TRBJ2-3
CASSLTSVVTDTQYF
TGTGCCAGCAGCTTAACTAGCGTGGTGACAGATACGCAGTATTTT
>NA|NA|TRBV5-6|TRBJ1-6
CASSPSGRGNSPLHF
TGTGCCAGCAGCCCGTCCGGCAGGGGTAATTCACCCCTCCACTTT
>NA|NA|TRBV5-6|TRBJ2-7
CASSLWGLAAYEQYF
TGTGCCAGCAGCTTGTGGGGGCTAGCGGCCTACGAGCAGTACTTC
>TRBD1|NA|TRBV27|TRBJ1-2
CASSLTGTTNYGYTF
TGTGCCAGCAGTTTGACAGGGACAACTAACTATGGCTACACCTTC
>NA|NA|TRBV5-4|TRBJ1-6
CASSSKTRVTSSYNSPLHF
TGTGCCAGCAGTTCTAAAACCCGGGTCACAAGTTCCTATAATTCACCCCTCCACTTT
>NA|NA|TRBV9|TRBJ2-3
CASSGSRDAPTDTQYF
TGTGCCAGCAGCGGATCCAGGGATGCCCCCACAGATACGCAGTATTTT
>TRBD2|NA|TRBV10-3|TRBJ2-2
CAINAGGPLTGELFF
TGTGCCATCAACGCGGGAGGGCCTCTCACCGGGGAGCTGTTTTTT
>NA|NA|TRBV12-5|TRBJ1-4
CASAGGRINEKLFF
TGTGCTAGTGCCGGAGGACGGATTAATGAAAAACTGTTTTTT
>NA|NA|TRBV6-4|TRBJ2-5
CASSELVGETQYF
TGTGCCAGCAGTGAATTGGTCGGGGAGACCCAGTACTTC
>NA|NA|TRBV4-1|TRBJ2-4
CASSTRWLDRTHIQYF
TGCGCCAGCAGCACCCGTTGGCTAGACAGGACGCACATTCAGTACTTC
>TRBD1|NA|TRBV23-1|TRBJ2-7
CASSQIGRTGPTYEQYF
TGCGCCAGCAGTCAAATCGGCAGGACAGGACCAACCTACGAGCAGTACTTC
>TRBD1|NA|TRBV5-8|TRBJ1-2
CASSFPLLGQGFNYGYTF
TGTGCCAGCAGCTTCCCCCTCTTAGGACAGGGTTTCAACTATGGCTACACCTTC
>TRBD1|NA|TRBV2|TRBJ1-1
CASSPTSAGGSEAFF
TGTGCCAGCAGCCCCACTTCGGCAGGGGGCTCCGAAGCTTTCTTT
>NA|NA|TRBV7-6|TRBJ2-7
CASSLDRGQSGRAPYEQYF
TGTGCCAGCAGCTTAGACAGGGGGCAGAGCGGGAGGGCCCCCTACGAGCAGTACTTC
>NA|NA|TRBV28|TRBJ2-7
CASSLWGGLPQAAEQYF
TGTGCCAGCAGTTTATGGGGAGGTCTCCCCCAAGCGGCCGAGCAGTACTTC
>NA|NA|TRBV25-1|TRBJ1-1
CASSQGNTEAFF
TGTGCCAGTTCACAGGGTAACACTGAAGCTTTCTTT